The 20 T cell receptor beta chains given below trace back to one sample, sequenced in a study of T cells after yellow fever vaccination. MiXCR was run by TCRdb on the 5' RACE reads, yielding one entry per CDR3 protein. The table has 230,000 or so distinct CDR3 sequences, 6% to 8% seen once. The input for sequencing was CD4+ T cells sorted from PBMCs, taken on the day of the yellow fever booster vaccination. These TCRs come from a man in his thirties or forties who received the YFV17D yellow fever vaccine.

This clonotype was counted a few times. DNA of the CDR3: TGTGCCAGCAGACTCGGGACAGGGGGCCTAAGAGATCAGCCCCAGCATTTT. The encoded protein is CASRLGTGGLRDQPQHF. The rearrangement joins TRBV7-8 to TRBJ1-5; 12 nucleotides align to TRBD1. The germline V gene has CDR1 SGHVS and CDR2 FQNEAQ. This CDR3 region has 17 residues. The J segment lost 5 bases and the V segment lost 6 bases, leaving 11 bases of the junction unmatched.

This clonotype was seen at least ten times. The chain's CDR3 is CASSAGETQYF. For the CDR3, the DNA is TGTGCCAGCAGCGCCGGAGAGACCCAGTACTTC. The chain carries TRBV7-8 and TRBJ2-5; D uncertain. The germline gives CDR1 SGHVS, CDR2 FQNEAQ. This CDR3 is 11 amino acids long. The germline V and J ends were trimmed by 5 bases and 4 bases, with 5 bases remaining between them.

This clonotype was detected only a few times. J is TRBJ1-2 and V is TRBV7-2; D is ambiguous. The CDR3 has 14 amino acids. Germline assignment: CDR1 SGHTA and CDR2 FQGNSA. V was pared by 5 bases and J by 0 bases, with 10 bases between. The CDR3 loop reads CASSAWRANYGYTF. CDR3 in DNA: TGTGCCAGCAGCGCCTGGAGAGCTAACTATGGCTACACCTTC.

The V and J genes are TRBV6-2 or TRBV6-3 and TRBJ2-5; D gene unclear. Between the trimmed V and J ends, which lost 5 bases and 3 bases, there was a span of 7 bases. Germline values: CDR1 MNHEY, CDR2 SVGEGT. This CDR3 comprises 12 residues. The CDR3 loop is CASSTNEETQYF. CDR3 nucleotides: TGTGCCAGCAGTACCAACGAAGAGACCCAGTACTTC.

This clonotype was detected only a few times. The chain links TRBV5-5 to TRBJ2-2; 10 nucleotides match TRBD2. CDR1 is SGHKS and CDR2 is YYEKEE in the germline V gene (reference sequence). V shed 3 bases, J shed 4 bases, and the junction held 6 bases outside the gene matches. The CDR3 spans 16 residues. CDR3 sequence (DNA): TGTGCCAGCAGCTCCCAAACTAGCGGGGTCACCGGGGAGCTGTTTTTT. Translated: CASSSQTSGVTGELFF.

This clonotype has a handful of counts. CDR3: CASSLSPGDTQYF. The CDR3, as DNA: TGTGCCAGCAGCCTTTCCCCAGGGGATACGCAGTATTTT. J is TRBJ2-3 and V is TRBV14, with D perhaps matching TRBD1 (5 bases). V lost 4 bases to trimming and J lost 6 bases, with 11 bases between them. The germline gives CDR1 SGHDN, CDR2 FVKESK. CDR3 length: 13 amino acids. The full variable domain, rest sourced from reference TRBV14 and TRBJ2-3, is EAGVTQFPSHSVIEKGQTVTLRCDPISGHDNLYWYRRVMGKEIKFLLHFVKESKQDESGMPNNRFLAERTGGTYSTLKVQPAELEDSGVYFCASSLSPGDTQYFGPGTRLTVL.

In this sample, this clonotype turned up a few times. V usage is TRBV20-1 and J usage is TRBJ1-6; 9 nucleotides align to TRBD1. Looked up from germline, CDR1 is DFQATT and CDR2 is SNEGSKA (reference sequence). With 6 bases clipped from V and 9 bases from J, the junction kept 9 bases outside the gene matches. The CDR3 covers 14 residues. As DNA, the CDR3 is TGCAGTGCGTTGTCCGGGACAGGGAGTTCACCCCTCCACTTT. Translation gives CSALSGTGSSPLHF.

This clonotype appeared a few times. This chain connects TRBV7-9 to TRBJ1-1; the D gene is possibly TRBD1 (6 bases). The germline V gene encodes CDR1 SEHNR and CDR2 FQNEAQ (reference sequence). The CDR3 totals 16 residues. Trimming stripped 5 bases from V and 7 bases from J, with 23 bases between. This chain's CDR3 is CASSPQGGFLGSEAFF. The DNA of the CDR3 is TGTGCCAGCAGCCCACAGGGTGGATTCCTGGGAAGTGAAGCTTTCTTT.

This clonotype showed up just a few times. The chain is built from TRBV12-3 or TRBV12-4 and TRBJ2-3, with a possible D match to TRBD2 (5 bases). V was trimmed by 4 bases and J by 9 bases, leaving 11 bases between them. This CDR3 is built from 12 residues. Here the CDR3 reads CASSSLRGTQYF. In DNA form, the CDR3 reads TGTGCCAGCAGTTCCCTTCGAGGGACGCAGTATTTT.

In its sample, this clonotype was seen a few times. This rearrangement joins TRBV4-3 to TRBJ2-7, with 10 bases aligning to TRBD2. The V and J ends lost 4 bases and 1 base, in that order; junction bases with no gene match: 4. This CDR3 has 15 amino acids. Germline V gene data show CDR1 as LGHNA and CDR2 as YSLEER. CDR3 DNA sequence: TGCGCCAGCAGCCCCGGACTAGCGGAATCCTACGAGCAGTACTTC. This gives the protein CASSPGLAESYEQYF.

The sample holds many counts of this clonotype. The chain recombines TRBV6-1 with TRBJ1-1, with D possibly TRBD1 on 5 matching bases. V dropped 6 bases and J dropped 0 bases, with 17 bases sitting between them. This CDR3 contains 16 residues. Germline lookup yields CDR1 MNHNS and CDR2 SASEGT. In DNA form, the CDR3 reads TGTGCCAGCAGCCCCCGACAGAATACCCTGAACACTGAAGCTTTCTTT. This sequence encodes CASSPRQNTLNTEAFF.

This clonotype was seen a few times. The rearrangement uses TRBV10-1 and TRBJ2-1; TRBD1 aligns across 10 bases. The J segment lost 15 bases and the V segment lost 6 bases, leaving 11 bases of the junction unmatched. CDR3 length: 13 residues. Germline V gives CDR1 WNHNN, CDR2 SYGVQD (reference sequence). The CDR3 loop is CASSKGGTGERFF. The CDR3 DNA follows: TGCGCCAGCAGCAAAGGGGGGACAGGGGAACGGTTCTTC.

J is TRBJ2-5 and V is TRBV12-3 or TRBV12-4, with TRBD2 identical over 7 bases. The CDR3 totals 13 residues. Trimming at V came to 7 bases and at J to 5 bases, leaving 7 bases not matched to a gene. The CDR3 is CASTLGEGETQYF. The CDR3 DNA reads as TGTGCCAGCACCCTCGGGGAGGGGGAGACCCAGTACTTC.

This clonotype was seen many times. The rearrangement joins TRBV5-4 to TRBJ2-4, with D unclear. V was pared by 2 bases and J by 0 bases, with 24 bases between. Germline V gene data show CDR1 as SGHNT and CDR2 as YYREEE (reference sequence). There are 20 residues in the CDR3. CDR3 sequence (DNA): TGTGCCAGCAGCTTCTCACCCCTAGTGGCGTCCAAGAGAGCCAAAAACATTCAGTACTTC. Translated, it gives CASSFSPLVASKRAKNIQYF.

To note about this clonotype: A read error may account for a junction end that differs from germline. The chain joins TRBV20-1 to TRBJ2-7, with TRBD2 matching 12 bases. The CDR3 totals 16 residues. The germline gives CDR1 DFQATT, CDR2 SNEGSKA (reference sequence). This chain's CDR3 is CCARDTGTSGSYEQYF. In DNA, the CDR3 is TGCTGTGCTAGGGACACCGGGACTAGCGGGTCCTACGAGCAGTACTTC.

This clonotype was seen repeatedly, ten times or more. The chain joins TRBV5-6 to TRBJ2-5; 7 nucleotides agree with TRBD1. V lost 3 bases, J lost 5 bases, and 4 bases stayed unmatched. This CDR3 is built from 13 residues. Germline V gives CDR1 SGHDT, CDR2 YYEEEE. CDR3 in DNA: TGTGCCAGCAGCTCGACAGGGCCCGAGACCCAGTACTTC. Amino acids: CASSSTGPETQYF.

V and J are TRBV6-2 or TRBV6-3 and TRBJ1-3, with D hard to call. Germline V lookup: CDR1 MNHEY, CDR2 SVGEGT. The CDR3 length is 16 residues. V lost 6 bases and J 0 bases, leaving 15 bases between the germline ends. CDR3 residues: CASSSRGSFSGNTIYF. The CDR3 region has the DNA TGTGCCAGCAGCTCCCGCGGGAGTTTCTCTGGAAACACCATATATTTT.

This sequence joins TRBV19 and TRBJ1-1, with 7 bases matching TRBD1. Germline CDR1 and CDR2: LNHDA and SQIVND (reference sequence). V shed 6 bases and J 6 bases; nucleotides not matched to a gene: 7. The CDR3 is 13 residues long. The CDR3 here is CASRTGEFAEAFF. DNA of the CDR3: TGTGCCAGTAGAACAGGGGAGTTCGCTGAAGCTTTCTTT.

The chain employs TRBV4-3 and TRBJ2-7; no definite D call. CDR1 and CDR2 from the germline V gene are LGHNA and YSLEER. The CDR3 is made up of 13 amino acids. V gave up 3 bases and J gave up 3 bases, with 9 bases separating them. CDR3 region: CASSQATYYEQYF. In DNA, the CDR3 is TGCGCCAGCAGCCAGGCTACATACTACGAGCAGTACTTC.

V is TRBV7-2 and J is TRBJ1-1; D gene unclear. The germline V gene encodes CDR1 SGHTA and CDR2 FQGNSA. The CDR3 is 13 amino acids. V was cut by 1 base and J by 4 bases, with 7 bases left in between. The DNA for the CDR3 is TGTGCCAGCAGCTTAGTCAGGTTCACTGAAGCTTTCTTT. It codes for CASSLVRFTEAFF.